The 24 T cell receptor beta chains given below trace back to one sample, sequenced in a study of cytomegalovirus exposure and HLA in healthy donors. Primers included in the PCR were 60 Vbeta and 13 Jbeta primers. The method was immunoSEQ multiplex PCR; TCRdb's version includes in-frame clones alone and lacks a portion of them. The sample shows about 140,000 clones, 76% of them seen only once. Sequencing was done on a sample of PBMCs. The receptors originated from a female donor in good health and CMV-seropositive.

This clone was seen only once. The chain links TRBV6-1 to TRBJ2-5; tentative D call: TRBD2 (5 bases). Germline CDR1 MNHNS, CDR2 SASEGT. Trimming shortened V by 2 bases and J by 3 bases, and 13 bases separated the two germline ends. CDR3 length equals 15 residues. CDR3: CASSESRATEETQYF. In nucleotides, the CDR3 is TGTGCCAGCAGTGAATCGAGGGCGACGGAAGAGACCCAGTACTTC.

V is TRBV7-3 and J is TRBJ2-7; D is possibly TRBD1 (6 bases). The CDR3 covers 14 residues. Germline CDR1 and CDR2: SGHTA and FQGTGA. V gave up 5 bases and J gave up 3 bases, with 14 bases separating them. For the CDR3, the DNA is TGTGCCAGCAGCGCAGACAGGTGGAGCTACGAGCAGTACTTC. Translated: CASSADRWSYEQYF.

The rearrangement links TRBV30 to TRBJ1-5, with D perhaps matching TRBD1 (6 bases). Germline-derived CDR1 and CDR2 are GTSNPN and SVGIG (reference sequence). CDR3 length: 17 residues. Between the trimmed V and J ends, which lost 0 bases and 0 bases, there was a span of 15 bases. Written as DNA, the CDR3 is TGTGCCTGGAGTGTAGACAGGACGTCTTCTAGCAATCAGCCCCAGCATTTT. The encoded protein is CAWSVDRTSSSNQPQHF.

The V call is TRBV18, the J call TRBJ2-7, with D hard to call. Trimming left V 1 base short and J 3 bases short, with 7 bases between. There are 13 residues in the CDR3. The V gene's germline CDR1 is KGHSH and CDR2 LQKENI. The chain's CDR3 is CASSPRGVYEQYF. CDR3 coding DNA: TGTGCCAGCTCACCACGAGGAGTCTACGAGCAGTACTTC.

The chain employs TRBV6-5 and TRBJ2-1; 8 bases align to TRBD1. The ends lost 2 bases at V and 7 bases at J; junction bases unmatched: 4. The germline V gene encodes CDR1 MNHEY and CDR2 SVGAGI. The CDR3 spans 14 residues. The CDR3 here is CASSYTRTGNEQFF. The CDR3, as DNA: TGTGCCAGCAGTTACACCAGGACAGGGAATGAGCAGTTCTTC.

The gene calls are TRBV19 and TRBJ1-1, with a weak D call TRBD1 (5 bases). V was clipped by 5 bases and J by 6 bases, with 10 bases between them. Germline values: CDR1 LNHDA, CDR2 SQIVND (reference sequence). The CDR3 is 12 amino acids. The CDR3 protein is CASSRGTPEAFF. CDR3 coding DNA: TGTGCCAGTAGTCGGGGGACCCCTGAAGCTTTCTTT.

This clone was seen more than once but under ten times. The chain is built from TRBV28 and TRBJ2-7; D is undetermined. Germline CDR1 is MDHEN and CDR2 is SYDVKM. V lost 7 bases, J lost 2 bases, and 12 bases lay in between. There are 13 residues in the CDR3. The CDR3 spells CASNIQETYEQYF. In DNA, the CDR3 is TGTGCCAGCAATATCCAGGAAACCTACGAGCAGTACTTC.

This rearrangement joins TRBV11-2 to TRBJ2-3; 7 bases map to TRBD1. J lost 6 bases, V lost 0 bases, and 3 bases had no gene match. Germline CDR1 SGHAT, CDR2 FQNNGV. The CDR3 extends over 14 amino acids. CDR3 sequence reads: CASSLELRGDTQYF. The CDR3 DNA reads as TGTGCCAGCAGCTTAGAGCTCAGGGGGGATACGCAGTATTTT. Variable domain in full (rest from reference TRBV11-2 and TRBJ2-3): EAGVAQSPRYKIIEKRQSVAFWCNPISGHATLYWYQQILGQGPKLLIQFQNNGVVDDSQLPKDRFSAERLKGVDSTLKIQPAKLEDSAVYLCASSLELRGDTQYFGPGTRLTVL.

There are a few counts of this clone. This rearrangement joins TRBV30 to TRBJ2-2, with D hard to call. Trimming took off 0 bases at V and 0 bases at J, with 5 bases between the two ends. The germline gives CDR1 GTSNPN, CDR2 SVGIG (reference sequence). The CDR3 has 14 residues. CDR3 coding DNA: TGTGCCTGGAGTGTAGCCACGAACACCGGGGAGCTGTTTTTT. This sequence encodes CAWSVATNTGELFF. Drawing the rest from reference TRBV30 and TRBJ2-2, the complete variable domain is SQTIHQWPATLVQPVGSPLSLECTVEGTSNPNLYWYRQAAGRGLQLLFYSVGIGQISSEVPQNLSASRPQDRQFILSSKKLLLSDSGFYLCAWSVATNTGELFFGEGSRLTVL.

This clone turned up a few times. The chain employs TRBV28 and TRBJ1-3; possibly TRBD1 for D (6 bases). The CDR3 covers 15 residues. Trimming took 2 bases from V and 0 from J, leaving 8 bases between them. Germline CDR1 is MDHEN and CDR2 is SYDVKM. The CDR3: CASSLTGSSGNTIYF. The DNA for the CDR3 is TGTGCCAGCAGTTTAACAGGGAGCTCTGGAAACACCATATATTTT.

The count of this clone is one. CDR3 DNA: TGTGCCAGCAGCTTGCGTCGAGCGGGGGTTACAGATACGCAGTATTTT. Amino acids: CASSLRRAGVTDTQYF. The chain has TRBV7-2 and TRBJ2-3; 8 positions agree with TRBD2. Losses at the gene ends were 3 bases for V and 3 bases for J; bases not matched to a gene: 8. This CDR3 spans 16 amino acids. From germline, CDR1 is SGHTA and CDR2 FQGNSA. Full variable domain (remainder filled in from reference TRBV7-2 and TRBJ2-3): GAGVSQSPSNKVTEKGKDVELRCDPISGHTALYWYRQSLGQGLEFLIYFQGNSAPDKSGLPSDRFSAERTGGSVSTLTIQRTQQEDSAVYLCASSLRRAGVTDTQYFGPGTRLTVL.

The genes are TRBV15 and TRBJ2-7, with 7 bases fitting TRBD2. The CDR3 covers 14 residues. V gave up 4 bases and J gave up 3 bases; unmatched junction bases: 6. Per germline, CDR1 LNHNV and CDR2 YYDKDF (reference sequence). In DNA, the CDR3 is TGTGCCACCAGCACTAGCGGAACAGTCTACGAGCAGTACTTC. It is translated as CATSTSGTVYEQYF.

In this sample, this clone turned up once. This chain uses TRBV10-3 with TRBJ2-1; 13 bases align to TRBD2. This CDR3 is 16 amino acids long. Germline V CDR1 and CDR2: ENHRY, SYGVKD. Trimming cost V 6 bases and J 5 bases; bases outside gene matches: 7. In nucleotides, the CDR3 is TGTGCCATCAGAGGACTAGCGGGAGTTGTTGACAATGAGCAGTTCTTC. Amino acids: CAIRGLAGVVDNEQFF.

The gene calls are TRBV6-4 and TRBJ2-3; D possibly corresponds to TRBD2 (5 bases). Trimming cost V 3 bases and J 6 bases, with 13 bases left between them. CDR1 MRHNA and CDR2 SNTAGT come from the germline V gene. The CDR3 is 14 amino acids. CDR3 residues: CASSEDITRDTQYF. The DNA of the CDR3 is TGTGCCAGCAGTGAGGATATTACTAGGGATACGCAGTATTTT.

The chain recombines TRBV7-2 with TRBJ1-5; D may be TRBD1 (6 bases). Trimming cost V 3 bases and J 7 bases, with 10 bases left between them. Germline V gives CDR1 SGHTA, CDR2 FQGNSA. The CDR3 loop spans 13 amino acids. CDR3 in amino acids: CASSLQGSQPQHF. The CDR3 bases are TGTGCCAGCAGCTTGCAGGGGAGCCAGCCCCAGCATTTT. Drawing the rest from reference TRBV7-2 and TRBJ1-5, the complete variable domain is GAGVSQSPSNKVTEKGKDVELRCDPISGHTALYWYRQSLGQGLEFLIYFQGNSAPDKSGLPSDRFSAERTGGSVSTLTIQRTQQEDSAVYLCASSLQGSQPQHFGDGTRLSIL.

CDR3 loop: CASSTGTGGRTDTQYF. Here the CDR3 DNA reads TGTGCCAGCAGCACCGGGACAGGGGGCCGCACAGATACGCAGTATTTT. The chain carries TRBV13 and TRBJ2-3, with 12 bases lining up with TRBD1. V lost 5 bases to trimming and J lost 1 base; unmatched junction nucleotides: 4. Germline V gene lookup returns CDR1 PRHDT and CDR2 FYEKMQ (reference sequence). There are 16 residues in the CDR3.

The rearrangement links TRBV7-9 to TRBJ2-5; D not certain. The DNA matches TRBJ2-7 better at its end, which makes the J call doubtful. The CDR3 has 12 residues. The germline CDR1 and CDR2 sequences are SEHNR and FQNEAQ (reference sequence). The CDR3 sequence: CASSLGEYEQYF. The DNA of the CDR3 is TGTGCCAGCAGCTTAGGCGAATACGAGCAGTACTTC.

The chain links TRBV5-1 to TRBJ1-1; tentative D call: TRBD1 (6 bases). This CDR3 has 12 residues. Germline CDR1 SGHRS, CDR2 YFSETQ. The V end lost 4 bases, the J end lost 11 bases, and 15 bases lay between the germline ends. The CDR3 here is CASSGAGVDAFF. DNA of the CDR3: TGCGCCAGCAGCGGCGCAGGGGTGGACGCTTTCTTT.

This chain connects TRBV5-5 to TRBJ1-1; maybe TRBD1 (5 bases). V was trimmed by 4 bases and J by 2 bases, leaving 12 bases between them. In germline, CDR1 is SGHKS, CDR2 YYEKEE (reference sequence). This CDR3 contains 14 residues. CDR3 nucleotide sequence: TGTGCCAGCAGCCGCAGACAGTTAAACACTGAAGCTTTCTTT. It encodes CASSRRQLNTEAFF.

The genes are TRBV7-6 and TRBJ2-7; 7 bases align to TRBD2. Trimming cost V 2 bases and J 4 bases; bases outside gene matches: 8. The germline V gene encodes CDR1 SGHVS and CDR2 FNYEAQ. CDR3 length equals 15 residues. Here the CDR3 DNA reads TGTGCCAGCAGCTTAATCGGGGCAGCGGGATACGAGCAGTACTTC. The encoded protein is CASSLIGAAGYEQYF.

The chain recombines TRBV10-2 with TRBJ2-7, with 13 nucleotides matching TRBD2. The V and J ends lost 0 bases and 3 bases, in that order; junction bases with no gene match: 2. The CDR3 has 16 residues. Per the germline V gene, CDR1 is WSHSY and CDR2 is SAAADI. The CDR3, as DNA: TGCGCCAGCAGTGAGTCCGGGACTAGCGGGGTCTACGAGCAGTACTTC. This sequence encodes CASSESGTSGVYEQYF.

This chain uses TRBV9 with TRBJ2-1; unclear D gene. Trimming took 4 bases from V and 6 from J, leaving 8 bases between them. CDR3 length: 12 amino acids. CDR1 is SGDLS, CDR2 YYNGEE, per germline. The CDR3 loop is CASSPFGNEQFF. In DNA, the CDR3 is TGTGCCAGCAGCCCCTTCGGCAATGAGCAGTTCTTC.

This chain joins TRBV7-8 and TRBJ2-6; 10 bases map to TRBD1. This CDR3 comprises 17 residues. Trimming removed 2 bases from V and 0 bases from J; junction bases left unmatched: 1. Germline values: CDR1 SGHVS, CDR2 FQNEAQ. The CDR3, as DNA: TGTGCCAGCAGCTTATGGGACAGGGGCTCTGGGGCCAACGTCCTGACTTTC. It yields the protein CASSLWDRGSGANVLTF.

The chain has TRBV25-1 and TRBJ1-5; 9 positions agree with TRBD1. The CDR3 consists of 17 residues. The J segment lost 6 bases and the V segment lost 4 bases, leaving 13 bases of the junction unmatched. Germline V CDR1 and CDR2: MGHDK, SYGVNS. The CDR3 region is CASSGPGQGGFSQPQHF. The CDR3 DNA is TGTGCCAGCAGTGGACCGGGACAGGGTGGATTTTCTCAGCCCCAGCATTTT.